Following are 29 T cell receptor beta chains from one sample sequenced in a study of T-cell reconstitution after alpha-beta-depleted transplantation in children. Construction of the TCRbeta library involved unique molecular identifiers. A single record per CDR3 protein comes from TCRdb applying MiXCR to the PCR reads. The sample carries approximately 400,000 distinct CDR3 sequences, approximately 10% recorded once. This material consisted of PBMCs from the stem cell graft donor, taken from the stem cell graft. These TCRs come from a human donor who donated a stem cell graft to a child with acute myeloid leukemia.

On this clonotype itself: Sequence at one end of the junction differs from germline and may be a read error. V is TRBV3-1 and J is TRBJ1-6, with 9 bases identical to TRBD1. Germline CDR1 LGHDT, CDR2 YNNKEL (reference sequence). The length of the CDR3 is 20 residues. This CDR3 is CASTQERPDRGFGDESPLHF. The CDR3 nucleotides read TGTGCCAGCACCCAAGAGAGGCCGGACAGGGGATTTGGGGATGAAAGTCCCCTCCACTTT.

Only a few counts were recorded for this clonotype. J is TRBJ2-7 and V is TRBV5-1; 9 bases agree with TRBD2. This CDR3 is built from 14 residues. V lost 4 bases, J lost 5 bases, and 7 bases stayed unmatched. Germline assignment: CDR1 SGHRS and CDR2 YFSETQ. CDR3 residues: CASSPAGGIHEQYV. The CDR3 nucleotides read TGCGCCAGCAGCCCGGCGGGGGGGATCCACGAGCAGTACGTC.

This chain links TRBV25-1 with TRBJ2-3; D ambiguous. Germline CDR1 MGHDK, CDR2 SYGVNS. The V and J ends lost 4 bases and 0 bases respectively, with 8 bases between them. The length of the CDR3 is 14 residues. The CDR3 DNA reads as TGTGCCAGCAGTGCCGGCTCTAGCACAGATACGCAGTATTTT. Amino acid sequence: CASSAGSSTDTQYF.

The CDR3 here is CASSSQGSDEQYV. CDR3 nucleotides: TGTGCCAGCAGTTCCCAGGGTAGTGACGAGCAGTACGTC. The chain combines TRBV27 with TRBJ2-7; TRBD1 is a possible D gene (5 bases). This CDR3 contains 13 residues. V lost 4 bases and J 5 bases, leaving 12 bases between the germline ends. Germline-derived CDR1 and CDR2 are MNHEY and SMNVEV (reference sequence).

This clonotype has more than one count but fewer than ten. The rearrangement links TRBV4-1 to TRBJ1-4; D is uncertain. Looked up from germline, CDR1 is MGHRA and CDR2 is YSYEKL. V dropped 3 bases and J dropped 5 bases, with 16 bases sitting between them. CDR3 length equals 16 residues. CDR3 loop: CASSQAHSEMNEKLFF. The CDR3 coding sequence is TGCGCCAGCAGCCAGGCCCACTCAGAGATGAATGAAAAACTGTTTTTT.

This clonotype appeared a few times. This chain links TRBV10-3 with TRBJ2-7, with a possible D match to TRBD1 (6 bases). Between the trimmed V and J ends, which lost 5 bases and 3 bases, there was a span of 8 bases. The CDR3 runs to 12 residues. Germline loops: CDR1 ENHRY, CDR2 SYGVKD. The CDR3 DNA reads as TGTGCCATCAGTTCGACAGGCTACGAGCAGTACTTC. It translates to CAISSTGYEQYF.

The chain has TRBV6-2 or TRBV6-3 and TRBJ2-5; D unresolved. Deletions cut 6 bases from V and 2 bases from J, with 10 bases between. The germline V gene has CDR1 MNHEY and CDR2 SVGEGT. The CDR3 runs 13 residues. CDR3 nucleotide sequence: TGTGCCAGCAGCACCACCCGGCAAGAGACCCAGTACTTC. Amino acid sequence: CASSTTRQETQYF.

This clonotype has more than one count but fewer than ten. This chain joins TRBV20-1 and TRBJ1-1, with D perhaps TRBD1 (5 bases). CDR3 length equals 15 residues. V lost 0 bases to trimming and J lost 0 bases, with 11 bases between them. Germline V gene data show CDR1 as DFQATT and CDR2 as SNEGSKA (reference sequence). The CDR3 protein is CSARDQGGMNTEAFF. The CDR3 bases are TGCAGTGCTAGAGATCAGGGAGGGATGAACACTGAAGCTTTCTTT.

This chain joins TRBV20-1 and TRBJ2-1; 8 bases align to TRBD2. The germline CDR1 and CDR2 sequences are DFQATT and SNEGSKA (reference sequence). CDR3 length equals 14 residues. Trimming cost V 4 bases and J 0 bases; bases outside gene matches: 2. CDR3 sequence: CSAIAGSSYNEQFF. In DNA, the CDR3 is TGCAGTGCTATAGCGGGGAGCTCCTACAATGAGCAGTTCTTC.

This clonotype has just a few counts. The CDR3 DNA is TGTGCCAGCAGCTACGGACAGGCCGGTGAGACCCAGTACTTC. Its translation is CASSYGQAGETQYF. This chain uses TRBV7-9 with TRBJ2-5; 7 bases are shared with TRBD1. J lost 5 bases, V lost 4 bases, and 7 bases had no gene match. CDR3 length: 14 amino acids. Germline CDR1 is SEHNR and CDR2 is FQNEAQ (reference sequence). The full variable domain, rest sourced from reference TRBV7-9 and TRBJ2-5, is DTGVSQNPRHKITKRGQNVTFRCDPISEHNRLYWYRQTLGQGPEFLTYFQNEAQLEKSRLLSDRFSAERPKGSFSTLEIQRTEQGDSAMYLCASSYGQAGETQYFGPGTRLLVL.

This clonotype appeared many times. This chain links TRBV29-1 with TRBJ1-1, with a weak D call TRBD1 (5 bases). The CDR3 is made up of 13 amino acids. Germline V gene sequence: CDR1 SQVTM, CDR2 ANQGSEA. V shed 7 bases and J shed 0 bases, with 12 bases lying between them. CDR3 sequence reads: CSALTGLNTEAFF. CDR3 DNA: TGCAGCGCGCTTACAGGATTGAACACTGAAGCTTTCTTT.

This clonotype was observed at least ten times. This chain links TRBV9 with TRBJ2-1, with D maybe TRBD2 (5 bases). This CDR3 is 13 amino acids long. Germline V gene data show CDR1 as SGDLS and CDR2 as YYNGEE. The V and J ends lost 6 bases and 6 bases respectively, with 13 bases between them. CDR3 sequence: CASTLGVGNEQFF. DNA of the CDR3: TGTGCCAGCACCTTGGGAGTCGGCAATGAGCAGTTCTTC. The variable domain in full, with the rest retrieved from reference TRBV9 and TRBJ2-1, is DSGVTQTPKHLITATGQRVTLRCSPRSGDLSVYWYQQSLDQGLQFLIQYYNGEERAKGNILERFSAQQFPDLHSELNLSSLELGDSALYFCASTLGVGNEQFFGPGTRLTVL.

This clonotype was seen at least ten times. J is TRBJ2-7 and V is TRBV7-8; weak D call: TRBD2 (6 bases). The CDR3 totals 13 residues. Germline V gives CDR1 SGHVS, CDR2 FQNEAQ. Trimming shortened V by 8 bases and J by 2 bases, and 13 bases separated the two germline ends. The CDR3 reads CASSSGVAYEQYF. CDR3 nucleotides: TGTGCCAGCTCGTCGGGGGTAGCCTACGAGCAGTACTTC.

The rearrangement uses TRBV29-1 and TRBJ2-3; 16 nucleotides line up with TRBD2. J was trimmed by 3 bases and V by 5 bases; bases with no gene match: 20. The CDR3 runs 21 residues. Germline CDR1 SQVTM, CDR2 ANQGSEA. CDR3 coding DNA: TGCAGCGTTCTGGGGGTTTCGGGGGGACTAGCGGGAGGGCCCGGGACAGATACGCAGTATTTT. Amino acid sequence: CSVLGVSGGLAGGPGTDTQYF.

The V call is TRBV4-3, the J call TRBJ2-5, with D possibly being TRBD1 or TRBD2 (5 bases each). The CDR3 has 16 amino acids. CDR1 and CDR2 from the germline V gene are LGHNA and YSLEER. V dropped 0 bases and J dropped 6 bases, with 17 bases sitting between them. CDR3 loop: CASSQDQGLAAQTQYF. CDR3 DNA: TGCGCCAGCAGCCAAGACCAGGGTCTAGCCGCCCAGACCCAGTACTTC.

This chain joins TRBV5-1 and TRBJ1-3; the D gene is possibly TRBD1 (5 bases). V was pared by 4 bases and J by 2 bases, with 10 bases between. The CDR3 contains 14 residues. CDR1 and CDR2 (germline): SGHRS, YFSETQ. The CDR3 nucleotides read TGCGCCAGCAGCACCGGGACGGCTGGAAACACCATATATTTT. This gives the protein CASSTGTAGNTIYF.

This clonotype appeared many times. This chain joins TRBV12-3 or TRBV12-4 and TRBJ2-7; D not certain. Trimming removed 7 bases from V and 2 bases from J, with 18 bases in between. The CDR3 is 15 residues long. CDR3 in DNA: TGTGCCAGCACCCTCGCTCCAGCTGGGCCCTACGAGCAGTACTTC. Amino acids: CASTLAPAGPYEQYF.

This clonotype was seen more than once but under ten times. The rearrangement uses TRBV5-1 and TRBJ2-7; 7 bases fit TRBD1. The CDR3 spans 15 residues. The junction had 3 bases not matched to a gene; V was cut back by 0 bases and J by 0 bases. Germline values: CDR1 SGHRS, CDR2 YFSETQ. CDR3 DNA sequence: TGCGCCAGCAGCTTGGATGGACAGGCCTCCTACGAGCAGTACTTC. Its protein product is CASSLDGQASYEQYF.

A note on this clonotype: One end of the junction does not line up with germline, which may come from a read error. The CDR3 nucleotides are TGCGCCAGTTCTAGCGGGAGAATCGGCAATGTGCAGTTCTTC. Amino acids: CASSSGRIGNVQFF. The chain uses TRBV5-1 and TRBJ2-1; 10 bases are a match to TRBD2. The CDR3 is made up of 14 amino acids. Germline assignment: CDR1 SGHRS and CDR2 YFSETQ.

The V and J genes are TRBV5-6 and TRBJ2-7; either TRBD1 or TRBD2 may supply D (5 bases each). Germline V lookup: CDR1 SGHDT, CDR2 YYEEEE. There are 20 residues in the CDR3. V lost 0 bases and J lost 3, with 28 bases in between. CDR3 bases: TGTGCCAGCAGCTTGGAAAATATGCTTAAGGGACCGCGATGGGACTACGAGCAGTACGTC. This translates into CASSLENMLKGPRWDYEQYV.

This clonotype was observed a handful of times. The V gene is TRBV7-2, the J gene TRBJ2-5, with D tentatively TRBD1 (5 bases). The germline gives CDR1 SGHTA, CDR2 FQGNSA. CDR3 length equals 13 residues. V was trimmed by 5 bases and J by 1 base, leaving 8 bases between them. The CDR3 sequence: CASSQQAQETQYF. CDR3 bases: TGTGCCAGCAGCCAACAGGCCCAAGAGACCCAGTACTTC.

This clonotype came up many times. The chain links TRBV11-3 to TRBJ2-7; TRBD2 aligns across 10 bases. CDR1 is SGHNT, CDR2 YENEEA, per germline. Trimming took 7 bases from V and 2 from J; bases not matched to a gene: 5. CDR3 length equals 14 residues. The CDR3 loop reads CASTQAGGPYEQYF. As DNA, the CDR3 is TGTGCCAGCACGCAAGCGGGAGGGCCCTACGAGCAGTACTTC.

This clonotype was observed a few times. V gene TRBV3-1 combines with J gene TRBJ2-2, with 10 positions matching TRBD1. CDR1 is LGHDT and CDR2 is YNNKEL in the germline V gene (reference sequence). The CDR3 is 16 residues long. V shed 1 base, J shed 3 bases, and the junction held 2 bases outside the gene matches. The DNA of the CDR3 is TGTGCCAGCAGCCAAGGGGGACAGGGGTACACCGGGGAGCTGTTTTTT. It translates to CASSQGGQGYTGELFF.

A few counts support this clonotype. This rearrangement joins TRBV20-1 to TRBJ2-3; D may be TRBD1 (5 bases). V was clipped by 8 bases and J by 3 bases, with 15 bases between them. The CDR3 runs to 13 residues. Germline-derived CDR1 and CDR2 are DFQATT and SNEGSKA (reference sequence). The CDR3 DNA reads TGCAGTAGTTGCCCAGGGATAACAGATACGCAGTATTTT. Protein sequence: CSSCPGITDTQYF.

The chain carries TRBV29-1 and TRBJ2-1; perhaps TRBD2 as D (6 bases). Germline CDR1 and CDR2: SQVTM and ANQGSEA. This CDR3 spans 16 amino acids. Trimming shortened V by 4 bases and J by 0 bases, and 16 bases separated the two germline ends. The CDR3 bases are TGCAGCGTTGCAACGGGAGCGTTTAGCTCCTACAATGAGCAGTTCTTC. Protein sequence: CSVATGAFSSYNEQFF.

This clonotype has at least ten counts. The chain links TRBV13 to TRBJ1-6, with D possibly TRBD1 on 5 matching bases. The germline V and J ends were trimmed by 6 bases and 10 bases, with 16 bases remaining between them. This CDR3 is built from 14 residues. Per the germline V gene, CDR1 is PRHDT and CDR2 is FYEKMQ (reference sequence). The CDR3 nucleotides read TGTGCCAGCAGAATCCAGGGAAACTCGTCACCCCTCCACTTT. Translated: CASRIQGNSSPLHF.

This clonotype showed up many times. The chain carries TRBV20-1 and TRBJ1-5; 7 positions agree with TRBD1. The V segment lost 6 bases and the J segment 3 bases; nucleotides outside the gene matches: 8. The CDR3 totals 14 residues. Germline values: CDR1 DFQATT, CDR2 SNEGSKA (reference sequence). The CDR3 loop reads CSASKGQPNQPQHF. In DNA form, the CDR3 reads TGCAGTGCCTCAAAGGGACAGCCCAATCAGCCCCAGCATTTT.

This chain uses TRBV4-1 with TRBJ1-4; D gene unclear. The length of the CDR3 is 15 residues. Trimming removed 1 base from V and 5 bases from J, with 11 bases in between. Germline V gene lookup returns CDR1 MGHRA and CDR2 YSYEKL. CDR3 DNA sequence: TGCGCCAGCAGCCAAGCCCCATTGGGGAATGAAAAACTGTTTTTT. Amino acids: CASSQAPLGNEKLFF.

This clonotype was detected only a few times. V usage is TRBV27 and J usage is TRBJ2-1, with 12 nucleotides matching TRBD1. The germline CDR1 and CDR2 sequences are MNHEY and SMNVEV (reference sequence). V shed 5 bases, J shed 8 bases, and the junction held 13 bases outside the gene matches. This CDR3 contains 17 residues. The CDR3 here is CASSPPGQGAWRDEQFF. Here the CDR3 DNA reads TGTGCCAGCAGTCCGCCGGGACAGGGGGCTTGGAGGGATGAGCAGTTCTTC.